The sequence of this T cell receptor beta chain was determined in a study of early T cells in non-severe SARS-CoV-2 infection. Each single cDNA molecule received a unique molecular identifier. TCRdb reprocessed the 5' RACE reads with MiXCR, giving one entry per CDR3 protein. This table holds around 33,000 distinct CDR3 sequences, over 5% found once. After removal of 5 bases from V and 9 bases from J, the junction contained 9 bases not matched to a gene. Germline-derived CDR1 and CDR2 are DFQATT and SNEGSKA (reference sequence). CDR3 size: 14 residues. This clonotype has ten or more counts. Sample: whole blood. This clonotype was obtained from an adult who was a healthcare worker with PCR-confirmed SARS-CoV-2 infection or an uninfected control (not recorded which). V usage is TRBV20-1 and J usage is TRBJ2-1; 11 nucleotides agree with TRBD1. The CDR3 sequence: CSAEGQGASSEQFF. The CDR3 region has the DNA TGCAGTGCTGAAGGACAGGGGGCTTCGAGTGAGCAGTTCTTC.